The sequence of this T cell receptor beta chain was determined in a study of blood T cell repertoires in COVID-19. At the level of the study: Material from acute and convalescent COVID-19 was sourced from the United States, Italy and Spain.

There are 14 residues in the CDR3. The V gene's germline CDR1 is SGHTA and CDR2 FQGNSA. Trimming took off 4 bases at V and 0 bases at J, with 10 bases between the two ends. Method: immunoSEQ multiplex PCR; TCRdb's copy keeps in-frame clones and lacks some. The sample shows hundreds of thousands of clones, more than 70% of them seen only once. The receptor comes from a woman between 45 and 60 years old who had recovered from COVID-19. Sequenced input: PBMCs or T cells enriched from blood (not recorded which). V is TRBV7-2 and J is TRBJ2-7, with D perhaps matching TRBD1 (6 bases). CDR3 protein: CASSSETGSYEQYF. The CDR3 region has the DNA TGTGCCAGCAGCTCGGAGACAGGCTCCTACGAGCAGTACTTC.